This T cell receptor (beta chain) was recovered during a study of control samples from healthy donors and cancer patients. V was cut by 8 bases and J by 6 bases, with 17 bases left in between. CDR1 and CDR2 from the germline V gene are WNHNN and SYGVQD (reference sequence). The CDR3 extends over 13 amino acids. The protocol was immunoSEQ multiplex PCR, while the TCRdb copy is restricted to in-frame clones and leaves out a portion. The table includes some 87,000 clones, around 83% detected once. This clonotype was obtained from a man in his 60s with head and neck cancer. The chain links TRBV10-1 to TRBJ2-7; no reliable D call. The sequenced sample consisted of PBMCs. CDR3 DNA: TGCGCCAGCTCTACCCACCGGACGTCCGAGCAGTACTTC. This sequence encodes CASSTHRTSEQYF.